The 31 T cell receptor beta chains below were found in one sample sequenced in a study of T-cell reconstitution after alpha-beta-depleted transplantation in children. The TCRbeta library incorporated unique molecular identifiers. TCRdb analysed the PCR reads with MiXCR anew, one entry per CDR3 protein. The data show about 110,000 distinct CDR3 sequences, about 6.4% seen once. This specimen was PBMCs, mostly from graft donor cells, taken 360 days after TCRalphabeta/CD19-depleted stem cell transplant. The receptors were gathered from a male patient between 2 and 15 years old who had a stem cell transplant for acute lymphoblastic leukemia, so the T cells may come from the graft donor.

This clonotype has at least ten counts. The rearrangement uses TRBV7-9 and TRBJ2-2; 13 bases line up with TRBD2. Germline CDR1 and CDR2: SEHNR and FQNEAQ (reference sequence). The junction had 3 bases not matched to a gene; V was cut back by 5 bases and J by 6 bases. This CDR3 region has 15 residues. The CDR3 bases are TGTGCCAGCAGCCGGACTAGCGGGAGATCCGGGGAGCTGTTTTTT. This encodes CASSRTSGRSGELFF.

This clonotype was seen ten or more times. V is TRBV6-5 and J is TRBJ2-6; D is perhaps TRBD1 (5 bases). The CDR3 length is 14 residues. Trimming stripped 3 bases from V and 4 bases from J, with 7 bases between. CDR1 and CDR2 (germline): MNHEY, SVGAGI. The CDR3 loop is CASSYGAGANVLTF. The CDR3 nucleotides are TGTGCCAGCAGTTATGGGGCCGGGGCCAACGTCCTGACTTTC.

V gene TRBV20-1 combines with J gene TRBJ1-6; perhaps TRBD1 as D (5 bases). The V end lost 3 bases, the J end lost 0 bases, and 12 bases lay between the germline ends. CDR1 and CDR2 from the germline V gene are DFQATT and SNEGSKA (reference sequence). The CDR3 consists of 16 residues. As DNA, the CDR3 is TGCAGTGCTAGTGAGGGGATGGGCTCCTATAATTCACCCCTCCACTTT. Amino acid sequence: CSASEGMGSYNSPLHF.

This clonotype has only a few counts. J is TRBJ2-7 and V is TRBV11-2; 10 nucleotides align to TRBD1. The trim removed 6 bases at V and 5 bases at J, leaving 7 bases unmatched. Germline V gives CDR1 SGHAT, CDR2 FQNNGV. This CDR3 spans 14 amino acids. CDR3 sequence (DNA): TGTGCCAGCAGGGCCGGGACAGGGGTCAACGAGCAGTACTTC. It specifies CASRAGTGVNEQYF.

This clonotype was counted only a few times. A much larger clone lies a single base off, so this may be a read error. V is TRBV9 and J is TRBJ2-7; the match to TRBD2 covers 10 bases. Per germline, CDR1 SGDLS and CDR2 YYNGEE. With V trimmed by 3 bases and J by 0 bases, 0 bases remained unmatched. This CDR3 comprises 14 residues. CDR3 sequence (DNA): TGTGCCAGCAGCGGGACTAGCGGCTCCTACGAGCAGTACTTC. As protein: CASSGTSGSYEQYF.

This clonotype was seen at least ten times. For the CDR3, the DNA is TGCGCCAGTAGGGACAGCATCTCTTCCCATACGCAGTATTTT. Amino acid sequence: CASRDSISSHTQYF. The chain is built from TRBV4-3 and TRBJ2-3, with TRBD1 matching over 7 bases. Trimming cost V 9 bases and J 7 bases; bases outside gene matches: 13. This CDR3 has 14 amino acids. Germline assignment: CDR1 LGHNA and CDR2 YSLEER.

This clonotype was counted many times. The V gene is TRBV29-1, the J gene TRBJ2-1; maybe TRBD2 (6 bases). V was clipped by 3 bases and J by 2 bases, with 11 bases between them. Germline V gene lookup returns CDR1 SQVTM and CDR2 ANQGSEA. The CDR3 is made up of 14 amino acids. The DNA for the CDR3 is TGCAGCGTTGAGAGTAGCGGAGCCTACAATGAGCAGTTCTTC. Translation gives CSVESSGAYNEQFF.

This clonotype appeared a few times. The chain combines TRBV9 with TRBJ1-1; D possibly corresponds to TRBD1 (6 bases). The CDR3 totals 12 residues. In germline, CDR1 is SGDLS, CDR2 YYNGEE. V was shortened by 3 bases and J by 9 bases, with 12 bases between the two germline ends. Here the CDR3 DNA reads TGTGCCAGCAGCGGGGAGGGGGGCAAAGCTTTCTTT. It is translated as CASSGEGGKAFF.

This clonotype has only a few counts. The V gene is TRBV20-1, the J gene TRBJ2-5; D possibly matches TRBD1 or TRBD2 (5 bases each). CDR3 size: 13 residues. The germline V and J ends were trimmed by 3 bases and 4 bases, with 12 bases remaining between them. Germline V gene data show CDR1 as DFQATT and CDR2 as SNEGSKA (reference sequence). The CDR3 DNA reads TGCAGTGCTAGTCATGGGGGTAGAGAGACCCAGTACTTC. The encoded protein is CSASHGGRETQYF.

In this sample, this clonotype turned up a few times. CDR3 residues: CASSPGQGFRETQYF. The CDR3, as DNA: TGTGCCAGCAGCCCCGGCCAGGGATTTAGGGAGACCCAGTACTTC. The rearrangement links TRBV5-8 to TRBJ2-5, with D possibly matching TRBD1 (5 bases). The CDR3 totals 15 residues. Germline CDR1 reads SGHTS; CDR2 reads YDEGEE. V lost 4 bases and J lost 5, with 18 bases in between.

A note on this clonotype: A junction end diverges from the germline sequence, so it may reflect a read error. J is TRBJ2-7 and V is TRBV12-3 or TRBV12-4; TRBD1 might be the D (6 bases). This CDR3 has 15 residues. The CDR3 loop reads CASSLARQGIGEQCF. The CDR3 region has the DNA TGTGCCAGCAGTTTAGCGCGGCAGGGGATCGGGGAGCAGTGCTTC.

This clonotype was picked up a small number of times. V usage is TRBV27 and J usage is TRBJ1-6; TRBD1 is a possible D gene (5 bases). Germline assignment: CDR1 MNHEY and CDR2 SMNVEV (reference sequence). The CDR3 consists of 13 residues. With 3 bases removed from V and 7 bases from J, the gap between germline ends came to 7 bases. The CDR3 region is CASSLGPNSPLHF. In DNA form, the CDR3 reads TGTGCCAGCAGTTTGGGGCCCAATTCACCCCTCCACTTT.

This clonotype was counted many times. V and J are TRBV29-1 and TRBJ2-1; perhaps TRBD1 as D (7 bases). The CDR3 consists of 14 residues. Germline CDR1 reads SQVTM; CDR2 reads ANQGSEA. V lost 7 bases to trimming and J lost 0 bases, with 13 bases between them. The CDR3 DNA reads TGCAGCGGGGGGCGGGACAGCTCCTACAATGAGCAGTTCTTC. It specifies CSGGRDSSYNEQFF.

In the case of this clonotype: Because it lacks the conserved phenylalanine or tryptophan at the end, this CDR3 is likely a read error. The chain carries TRBV7-6 and TRBJ2-5; the D gene is possibly TRBD1 (5 bases). Germline CDR1 SGHVS, CDR2 FNYEAQ. The length of the CDR3 is 15 residues. Trimming pared 5 bases from V and 5 bases from J, leaving 18 bases between. For the CDR3, the DNA is TGTGCCAGCAGCGAATCAGGGCCCATGGAGGAGACCCAGTACTAC. Translation gives CASSESGPMEETQYY.

V gene TRBV4-1 combines with J gene TRBJ1-1, with no clear D. The CDR3 runs to 14 residues. Germline V gene data show CDR1 as MGHRA and CDR2 as YSYEKL. V was pared by 1 base and J by 4 bases, with 10 bases between. In nucleotides, the CDR3 is TGCGCCAGCAGCCAAGCCGGGATACGCACTGAAGCTTTCTTT. Amino acids: CASSQAGIRTEAFF.

The rearrangement joins TRBV9 to TRBJ1-5; possible D gene TRBD1, 5 bases. The CDR3 spans 15 residues. Germline V CDR1 and CDR2: SGDLS, YYNGEE. Deletions cut 4 bases from V and 0 bases from J, with 11 bases between. The CDR3 loop is CASSPQGASNQPQHF. CDR3 coding DNA: TGTGCCAGCAGCCCTCAGGGAGCTAGCAATCAGCCCCAGCATTTT.

The genes are TRBV28 and TRBJ2-3, with 8 positions matching TRBD2. CDR3 length equals 14 residues. After removal of 5 bases from V and 2 bases from J, the junction contained 3 bases not matched to a gene. The germline V gene encodes CDR1 MDHEN and CDR2 SYDVKM. In DNA, the CDR3 is TGTGCCAGCAGTGTTAGCGGGGACACAGATACGCAGTATTTT. It translates to CASSVSGDTDTQYF.

This clonotype was counted only a few times. The chain uses TRBV9 and TRBJ2-3; the match to TRBD1 covers 7 bases. Per the germline V gene, CDR1 is SGDLS and CDR2 is YYNGEE. V trimming: 4 bases; J trimming: 6 bases; junction bases outside the gene matches: 5. The CDR3 sequence is 13 residues long. The CDR3: CASSPTGADTQYF. As DNA, the CDR3 is TGTGCCAGCAGCCCCACAGGGGCCGATACGCAGTATTTT.

CDR3 in DNA: TGTGCCAGCAGTTTATCTCGACTAGCGGGAGGCTACGAGCAGTACTTC. Residues: CASSLSRLAGGYEQYF. The chain recombines TRBV27 with TRBJ2-7, with 13 bases aligning to TRBD2. CDR3 length: 16 residues. Germline-derived CDR1 and CDR2 are MNHEY and SMNVEV (reference sequence). After removal of 0 bases from V and 3 bases from J, the junction contained 2 bases not matched to a gene.

This clonotype was observed a handful of times. The V call is TRBV28, the J call TRBJ2-7; D is ambiguous. This CDR3 is built from 13 residues. The germline CDR1 and CDR2 sequences are MDHEN and SYDVKM. Trimming took 3 bases from V and 2 from J, leaving 8 bases between them. CDR3 amino acids: CASSFPSTYEQYF. CDR3 bases: TGTGCCAGCAGTTTCCCAAGTACCTACGAGCAGTACTTC.

There are many counts of this clonotype. V gene TRBV4-3 combines with J gene TRBJ2-7; 7 bases fit TRBD2. This CDR3 spans 17 amino acids. Germline CDR1 reads LGHNA; CDR2 reads YSLEER. The junction had 8 bases not matched to a gene; V was cut back by 0 bases and J by 0 bases. The CDR3 spells CASSQERRRGSSYEQYF. The CDR3 nucleotides read TGCGCCAGCAGCCAAGAGAGAAGGCGCGGGAGCTCCTACGAGCAGTACTTC.

In this sample, this clonotype turned up many times. This sequence joins TRBV29-1 and TRBJ2-4; possible D gene TRBD1, 6 bases. Between the trimmed V and J ends, which lost 4 bases and 0 bases, there was a span of 7 bases. This CDR3 contains 13 residues. Germline CDR1 is SQVTM and CDR2 is ANQGSEA. CDR3 residues: CSVGGLAKNIQYF. The CDR3 coding sequence is TGCAGCGTTGGGGGGCTAGCCAAAAACATTCAGTACTTC.

This clonotype was detected only a few times. This sequence joins TRBV28 and TRBJ2-3, with D uncertain. With 3 bases removed from V and 0 bases from J, the gap between germline ends came to 10 bases. The CDR3 sequence is 15 residues long. CDR1 is MDHEN and CDR2 is SYDVKM in the germline V gene. The CDR3 sequence: CASSFEFSSTDTQYF. The CDR3 DNA follows: TGTGCCAGCAGTTTCGAGTTCTCTAGCACAGATACGCAGTATTTT.

This clonotype qualifies as medium-sized. The chain has TRBV7-6 and TRBJ1-1; D gene ambiguous. The V gene's germline CDR1 is SGHVS and CDR2 FNYEAQ. CDR3 length: 14 residues. Trimming stripped 2 bases from V and 3 bases from J, with 10 bases between. CDR3 sequence reads: CASSLFGLDTEAFF. CDR3 sequence (DNA): TGTGCCAGCAGCTTATTCGGATTGGACACTGAAGCTTTCTTT.

This clonotype was picked up many times. This sequence joins TRBV4-3 and TRBJ1-5, with D possibly matching TRBD1 (6 bases). This CDR3 has 15 residues. CDR1 and CDR2 from the germline V gene are LGHNA and YSLEER. Trimming removed 2 bases at V and 2 bases at J, with 10 bases between. DNA of the CDR3: TGCGCCAGCAGCCAACAACAGGGAGGCAATCAGCCCCAGCATTTT. Translated: CASSQQQGGNQPQHF.

At least ten counts were recorded for this clonotype. The genes are TRBV6-5 and TRBJ2-7; TRBD1 might be the D (7 bases). CDR1 and CDR2 (germline): MNHEY, SVGAGI. Trimming cost V 6 bases and J 3 bases, with 18 bases left between them. There are 15 residues in the CDR3. CDR3 DNA: TGTGCCAGCAGCCCAAGGAGGGGGCAGGTCTACGAGCAGTACTTC. Translating gives CASSPRRGQVYEQYF.

This clonotype was counted many times. The chain recombines TRBV11-2 with TRBJ2-3; D is unresolved. The CDR3 runs 17 residues. The ends were cut back, 5 bases at V and 7 bases at J, with 25 bases in the middle. CDR1 SGHAT and CDR2 FQNNGV come from the germline V gene. The CDR3 DNA reads as TGTGCCAGCAGCCGGAAGAGGATGAGTAATTCCGCTCATACGCAGTATTTT. Encoded protein: CASSRKRMSNSAHTQYF.

A word on this clonotype: Given a much more abundant clone one base away, this may be a read error. CDR3 sequence: CASSVGSRPRIQYF. CDR3 in DNA: TGTGCCAGCAGCGTAGGCTCTCGCCCGAGGATTCAGTACTTC. The V call is TRBV9, the J call TRBJ2-4; no reliable D call. This CDR3 is built from 14 residues. Germline lookup yields CDR1 SGDLS and CDR2 YYNGEE. The V end was cut by 0 bases, the J end by 10 bases, with 14 bases between.

This clonotype was seen ten or more times. This chain connects TRBV6-2 or TRBV6-3 to TRBJ2-7; D is perhaps TRBD1 or TRBD2 (5 bases each). This CDR3 is built from 13 residues. V lost 6 bases to trimming and J lost 3 bases, with 12 bases between them. CDR1 MNHEY and CDR2 SVGEGT come from the germline V gene. CDR3: CASRTGRHYEQYF. The CDR3 region has the DNA TGTGCCAGCAGAACGGGACGGCACTACGAGCAGTACTTC.

The sample holds a few counts of this clonotype. V and J are TRBV9 and TRBJ2-7; possible D gene TRBD2, 6 bases. The CDR3 spans 13 residues. Germline V gene sequence: CDR1 SGDLS, CDR2 YYNGEE. Trimming stripped 5 bases from V and 7 bases from J, with 16 bases between. The CDR3 nucleotides read TGTGCCAGCAGACCGGGACTCCGAGGAGAGCAGTACTTC. It specifies CASRPGLRGEQYF.

The table lists this clonotype with many counts. The chain links TRBV27 to TRBJ2-3; D might be TRBD2 (5 bases). The CDR3 runs to 15 residues. Germline CDR1 MNHEY, CDR2 SMNVEV (reference sequence). V was trimmed by 2 bases and J by 5 bases, leaving 14 bases between them. CDR3 sequence: CASSLRGRGKDTQYF. The CDR3 DNA reads as TGTGCCAGCAGTTTAAGAGGGAGAGGGAAAGATACGCAGTATTTT.